This passage covers 2 T cell receptor beta chains from one sample sequenced in a study of response to subunit inactivated influenza vaccine. TCRdb used MiXCR to reprocess the RT-PCR reads, holding one entry per CDR3 protein. The table lists about 310,000 distinct CDR3 sequences, over 20% of them singletons, with over 9% in the top ten. Sequencing used PBMCs from blood, obtained approximately 20 months after vaccination. The receptors originated from a man between 45 and 75 years old who received an inactivated influenza vaccine.

V is TRBV15 and J is TRBJ1-5; D is undetermined. The germline CDR1 and CDR2 sequences are LNHNV and YYDKDF (reference sequence). V shed 0 bases and J shed 0 bases, with 6 bases lying between them. The CDR3 covers 15 residues. CDR3 coding DNA: TGTGCCACCAGCAGAGACGGATATAGCAATCAGCCCCAGCATTTT. It is translated as CATSRDGYSNQPQHF. The full variable domain, rest sourced from reference TRBV15 and TRBJ1-5, is DAMVIQNPRYQVTQFGKPVTLSCSQTLNHNVMYWYQQKSSQAPKLLFHYYDKDFNNEADTPDNFQSRRPNTSFCFLDIRSPGLGDTAMYLCATSRDGYSNQPQHFGDGTRLSIL.

This clonotype has a handful of counts. The junction differs from germline at one of its ends, possibly a read error. V gene TRBV5-1 combines with J gene TRBJ1-1; D not resolved. Germline V gene data show CDR1 as SGHRS and CDR2 as YFSETQ. The CDR3 has 12 amino acids. The chain's CDR3 is CASTNRNSEAFF. In DNA form, the CDR3 reads TGCGCCAGCACCAATAGGAACAGTGAAGCTTTCTTT.